This is a list of T cell receptor beta chains from one sample in a study of shared clonotypes between healthy human individuals. Clones were read by immunoSEQ multiplex PCR, and TCRdb kept only the in-frame ones, dropping some. The sample has fewer than 1 million clones, about 96% seen once. What was sequenced was naive CD8+ T cells sorted from blood. All receptors come from a man younger than 40 in good health. Each CDR3 is given with its conserved first and last residue. The D gene is left open where the match is weak. The size field is filled for only some rows; it gives once, few, many or a size class.

D	V	length	J	size	DNA	CDR3
NA	TRBV5-6	16	TRBJ2-7	once	TGTGCCAGCAGCTTGGAACGGGAAACCTGGTACCACGAGCAGTACTTC	CASSLERETWYHEQYF
TRBD1	TRBV19	14	TRBJ1-5	NA	TGTGCCAGTAGTTTAGGGGGCGGCAATCAGCCCCAGCATTTT	CASSLGGGNQPQHF
NA	TRBV28	15	TRBJ2-7	NA	TGTGCCAGCAGTTTCATTTGGGGGGGACAAGTCGAGCAGTACTTC	CASSFIWGGQVEQYF
TRBD1	TRBV6-5	14	TRBJ1-1	NA	TGTGCCAGCAAAGTCCAGGGGGCGAGGACTGAAGCTTTCTTT	CASKVQGARTEAFF
TRBD2	TRBV4-1	17	TRBJ2-5	once	TGCGCCAGCAGCCAAGCTCCCGGGACTAGCGGGCAAGAGACCCAGTACTTC	CASSQAPGTSGQETQYF
TRBD2	TRBV25-1	16	TRBJ2-7	NA	TGTGCCAGCAGTGAACTTGTGACTAGCGGAGCCTACGAGCAGTACTTC	CASSELVTSGAYEQYF
TRBD1	TRBV5-4	16	TRBJ1-2	NA	TGTGCCAGCAGCTTTTCGGGACAGGGAATTAACTATGGCTACACCTTC	CASSFSGQGINYGYTF
NA	TRBV18	19	TRBJ2-1	NA	TGTGCCAGCTCATTCCTTCCTCCTATAGCGGTTCTATCGGGGAATGAGCAGTTCTTC	CASSFLPPIAVLSGNEQFF
NA	TRBV7-9	19	TRBJ1-2	NA	TGTGCCAGCAGCTTAGTTCTGGGCGGAACTGACAGCCCAAACTATGGCTACACCTTC	CASSLVLGGTDSPNYGYTF
TRBD1	TRBV28	14	TRBJ2-3	NA	TGTGCCAGCAGTCTCGGGACAGGGGCAGATACGCAGTATTTT	CASSLGTGADTQYF
TRBD1	TRBV27	16	TRBJ2-1	NA	TGTGCCAGCAGTTTATCATGGGACAGGTCCTACAATGAGCAGTTCTTC	CASSLSWDRSYNEQFF
NA	TRBV5-1	16	TRBJ2-1	NA	TGCGCCAGCAGCTTGGAAAGGTCTCTTCTGGGAAATGAGCAGTTCTTC	CASSLERSLLGNEQFF
NA	TRBV11-2	15	TRBJ2-2	NA	TGTGCCAGCAGCAGACACCCCACGAACACCGGGGAGCTGTTTTTT	CASSRHPTNTGELFF
NA	TRBV5-8	16	TRBJ1-4	NA	TGTGCCAGCAGCTCGAGGAGGGGTACGGGGAATGAAAAACTGTTTTTT	CASSSRRGTGNEKLFF
NA	TRBV7-7	15	TRBJ2-2	NA	TGTGCCAGCAGCTTAGCCCCCTATGACACCGGGGAGCTGTTTTTT	CASSLAPYDTGELFF
TRBD2	TRBV11-2	15	TRBJ2-1	NA	TGTGCCAGCAGCTTTTCTAGCGGGGGCTACAATGAGCAGTTCTTC	CASSFSSGGYNEQFF
NA	TRBV27	15	TRBJ2-7	NA	TGTGCCAGCAGCCGTAGGGGAATTAACCCCTACGAGCAGTACTTC	CASSRRGINPYEQYF
TRBD1	TRBV10-2	17	TRBJ1-2	NA	TGCGCCAGCACTAACAGGGGGCCTGATAGGGCTAACTATGGCTACACCTTC	CASTNRGPDRANYGYTF
NA	TRBV4-1	14	TRBJ2-2	NA	TGCGCCAGCAGCTACGGACAAAGGACCGGGGAGCTGTTTTTT	CASSYGQRTGELFF
TRBD1	TRBV27	14	TRBJ2-4	NA	TGTGCCAGCAAACAGGGGGCGGCCAAAAACATTCAGTACTTC	CASKQGAAKNIQYF
NA	TRBV10-2	14	TRBJ2-3	NA	TGCGCCAGCAGTTTGGGCAGAGACACAGATACGCAGTATTTT	CASSLGRDTDTQYF
NA	TRBV15	13	TRBJ2-6	NA	TGTGCCACCAGCCGTCCCGGGGCCAACGTCCTGACTTTC	CATSRPGANVLTF
NA	TRBV7-9	13	TRBJ2-4	NA	TGTGCCAGCAGGAGGTTAGCCAAAAACATTCAGTACTTC	CASRRLAKNIQYF
TRBD1	TRBV11-2	15	TRBJ1-5	NA	TGTGCCAGCAGCTCGCGACAGGGGGACAATCAGCCCCAGCATTTT	CASSSRQGDNQPQHF
NA	TRBV28	14	TRBJ2-5	NA	TGTGCCAGCAAGGGGCAGCAATTGTGGGAGACCCAGTACTTC	CASKGQQLWETQYF
NA	TRBV7-3	13	TRBJ2-1	NA	TGTGCCAGCAGCTTAAGAGAGGGAGGTGAGCAGTTCTTC	CASSLREGGEQFF
NA	TRBV2	10	TRBJ2-2	NA	TGTGCCAGCCGAGCCGATGAGCTGTTTTTT	CASRADELFF
NA	TRBV21-1	16	TRBJ2-1	NA	TGTGCCAGCAGCAAAGCGATACTAGCGATCTACAATGAGCAGTTCTTC	CASSKAILAIYNEQFF
TRBD2	TRBV29-1	14	TRBJ2-7	once	TGCAGCGTTGAGACTAGCGGGCTCAACCACGAGCAGTACTTC	CSVETSGLNHEQYF
TRBD1	TRBV30	13	TRBJ1-1	NA	TGTGCCTGGAGGCAGGGGGGGAGCACTGAAGCTTTCTTT	CAWRQGGSTEAFF
TRBD1	TRBV27	15	TRBJ2-5	NA	TGTGCCAGCAGTTTAGACAGGGGGCCGTGGGAGACCCAGTACTTC	CASSLDRGPWETQYF
NA	TRBV7-8	15	TRBJ1-1	NA	TGTGCCAGCAGCTTAGGTCGCACCGGCTACACTGAAGCTTTCTTT	CASSLGRTGYTEAFF
TRBD1	TRBV7-8	15	TRBJ2-1	NA	TGTGCCAGCAGCTTAGCGGGGACAGGGGCAAATGAGCAGTTCTTC	CASSLAGTGANEQFF
TRBD2	TRBV11-2	16	TRBJ2-7	NA	TGTGCCAGCAGCGAGGGACTAGCGGGAGTTCGGTACGAGCAGTACTTC	CASSEGLAGVRYEQYF
NA	TRBV6-5	15	TRBJ1-1	NA	TGTGCCAGCAGCCAGAGAACAGGCCATCCCACGTGGGCTTTCTTT	CASSQRTGHPTWAFF
NA	TRBV6-6	12	TRBJ2-3	NA	TGTGCCAGCAGCCTCCCCGCGAATACGCAGTATTTT	CASSLPANTQYF
NA	TRBV11-2	13	TRBJ1-2	NA	TGTGCCAGCAGCAACTGGACTCGGCGCGGCTACACCTTC	CASSNWTRRGYTF
NA	TRBV10-2	13	TRBJ2-5	NA	TGCGCCAGCAAAATACGCCGGGAAGAGACCCAGTACTTC	CASKIRREETQYF
TRBD1	TRBV27	14	TRBJ2-7	NA	TGTGCCAGCAGTCCCTGGACAGGGTTTTACGAGCAGTACTTC	CASSPWTGFYEQYF
NA	TRBV14	14	TRBJ1-3	NA	TGTGCCAGCAGCCAAGAGGTCTATGGAAACACCATATATTTT	CASSQEVYGNTIYF
NA	TRBV7-9	18	TRBJ2-5	NA	TGTGCCAGCAGCCCCGGTATTTGGAACCAGGGTTCAGAAGAGACCCAGTACTTC	CASSPGIWNQGSEETQYF
NA	TRBV7-9	17	TRBJ2-3	NA	TGTGCCAGCAGCTTAGTCCCTACTAGCTCTTACACAGATACGCAGTATTTT	CASSLVPTSSYTDTQYF
NA	TRBV11-2	14	TRBJ2-2	few	TGTGCCAGCAGCTTGCCGGCGAGAACCGGGGAGCTGTTTTTT	CASSLPARTGELFF
NA	TRBV15	15	TRBJ2-7	once	TGTGCCACCAGCAGAGATCGAGGGAGCTTTTACGAGCAGTACTTC	CATSRDRGSFYEQYF
NA	TRBV19	16	TRBJ2-7	NA	TGTGCCAGTAGTATAGCAGGGGGGGACTACTCCTACGAGCAGTACTTC	CASSIAGGDYSYEQYF
NA	TRBV5-1	15	TRBJ1-5	NA	TGCGCCAGCAGCCCCGAGGACAGTAGCAATCAGCCCCAGCATTTT	CASSPEDSSNQPQHF
NA	TRBV11-2	13	TRBJ1-4	NA	TGTGCCAGCAGCGCCCGTGGGGATGAAAAACTGTTTTTT	CASSARGDEKLFF
TRBD1	TRBV2	15	TRBJ1-2	NA	TGTGCCAGCAGTGAAGCTCGGACAGGGTCCTATGGCTACACCTTC	CASSEARTGSYGYTF
NA	TRBV10-3	15	TRBJ2-3	NA	TGTGCCATCAGCCCCGACATACAACGCACAGATACGCAGTATTTT	CAISPDIQRTDTQYF
NA	TRBV7-2	12	TRBJ2-2	NA	TGTGCCAGCAGCTTCTCGCCCGGGGAGCTGTTTTTT	CASSFSPGELFF
TRBD1	TRBV11-2	16	TRBJ1-1	NA	TGTGCCAGCAGCTTAGACCTGGACAGGATCCACACTGAAGCTTTCTTT	CASSLDLDRIHTEAFF
TRBD1	TRBV7-9	16	TRBJ2-3	NA	TGTGCCAGCAGCCAAAGGACAGGACCGACCACAGATACGCAGTATTTT	CASSQRTGPTTDTQYF
NA	TRBV7-2	15	TRBJ2-5	NA	TGTGCCAGCAGCTTAAGGTTGCTAGCGCAAGAGACCCAGTACTTC	CASSLRLLAQETQYF
NA	TRBV7-9	12	TRBJ2-7	NA	TGTGCCAGCAGCCACACGGCCTACGAGCAGTACTTC	CASSHTAYEQYF
TRBD1	TRBV11-2	16	TRBJ1-1	once	TGTGCCAGCAGCTTAGATGGGGGACAGATAAACACTGAAGCTTTCTTT	CASSLDGGQINTEAFF
NA	TRBV7-3	12	TRBJ2-1	NA	TGTGCCAGCAGCGAAAGGATGGGTGAGCAGTTCTTC	CASSERMGEQFF